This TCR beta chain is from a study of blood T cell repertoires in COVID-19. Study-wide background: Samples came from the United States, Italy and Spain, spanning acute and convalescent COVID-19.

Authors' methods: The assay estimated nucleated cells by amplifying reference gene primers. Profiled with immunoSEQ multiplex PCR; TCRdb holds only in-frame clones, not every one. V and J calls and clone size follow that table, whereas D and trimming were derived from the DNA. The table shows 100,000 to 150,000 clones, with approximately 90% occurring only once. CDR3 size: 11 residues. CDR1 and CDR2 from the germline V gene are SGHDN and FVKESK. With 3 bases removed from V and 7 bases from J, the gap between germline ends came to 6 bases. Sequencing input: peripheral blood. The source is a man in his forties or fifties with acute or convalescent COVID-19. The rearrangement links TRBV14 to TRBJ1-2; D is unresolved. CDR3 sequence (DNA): TGTGCCAGCAGCCATGCGGGTGGCTACACCTTC. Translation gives CASSHAGGYTF.